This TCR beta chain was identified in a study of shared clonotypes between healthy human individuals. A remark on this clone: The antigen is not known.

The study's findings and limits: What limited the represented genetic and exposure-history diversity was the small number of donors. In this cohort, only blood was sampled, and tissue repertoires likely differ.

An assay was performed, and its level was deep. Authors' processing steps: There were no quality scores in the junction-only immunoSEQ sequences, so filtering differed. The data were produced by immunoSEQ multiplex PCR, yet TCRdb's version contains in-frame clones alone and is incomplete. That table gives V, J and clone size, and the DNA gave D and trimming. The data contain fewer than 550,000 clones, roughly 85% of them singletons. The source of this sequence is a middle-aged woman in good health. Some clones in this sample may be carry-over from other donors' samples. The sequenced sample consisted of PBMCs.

The CDR3 reads CASSLRSGPDTQYF. CDR3 nucleotide sequence: TGTGCCAGCAGCTTAAGGTCCGGACCAGATACGCAGTATTTT. V gene TRBV11-2 combines with J gene TRBJ2-3; D gene ambiguous. V gave up 2 bases and J gave up 4 bases, with 10 bases separating them. Germline V gene sequence: CDR1 SGHAT, CDR2 FQNNGV. The CDR3 contains 14 residues.